This T cell receptor beta chain was sequenced for a study of shared clonotypes between healthy human individuals (dated by TCRdb to 2020 to 2022). Concerning the study at large: Three men and a couple of women, aged 18 to 49 years, made up the cohort. For each donor, CD4 naive and CD4 memory were each given three plates, CD8 naive was given two plates, and CD8 memory was given one plate. Different laboratories and diverse techniques were used to prepare libraries and sequence TCR repertoires, to increase sequencing depth and limit assay-specific biases. Between about 0.8 and 9 billion PBMCs per donor were obtained by leukapheresis. The study deeply sequenced blood TCR repertoires of about 5 healthy adults to estimate repertoire size and the extent of clonotype sharing between individuals. General findings and caveats noted by the study authors: Roughly 5% of naive CD4, 3% to 4% of naive CD8, approximately 2.2% of memory CD4, and approximately 0.4% of memory CD8 clonotypes were shared across several donors. Sampling was restricted to blood, and TCR repertoires in tissues likely differ from the TCR repertoires found in blood. Based on pairwise subsampling, the degree of clonotype sharing among donors was expected to be affected by sequencing depth. Rarefaction of sorted-subset datasets indicated incomplete sequencing despite the large sequencing depth. Naive subsets generally had larger estimated clonotype richness than memory subsets did. The genetic and exposure-history diversity represented was limited by the small number of donors. Higher generation probabilities were observed for clonotypes shared by all four sorted-subset donors than for non-shared clonotypes.

TCR CDR3 regions were amplified from genomic DNA by multiplex PCR using the deep immunoSEQ assay. For each cell subset, the extracted genomic DNA was distributed evenly across all wells of several immunoSEQ 96-well plates, and each plate served as one replicate. For sorted subsets, roughly 200 ng genomic DNA, equal to some 28,000 T cell genomes, was loaded into each replicate PCR. Purified libraries were quantified with a Qubit 3.0 fluorometer, sized on a Bioanalyzer 2100, and re-quantified with the KAPA Library Quantification kit. Every immunoSEQ 96-well plate was sequenced on a separate single-read 150-cycle Illumina NextSeq 550 flow cell. As for how the authors treated the data: Because the immunoSEQ output included only junctional sequences and no quality scores, the filtering could not be the same as the filtering used for full-length reads. Sequences were annotated with PyIR, a Python wrapper for IgBLAST v1.9, using IMGT germline references to assign V/J genes and CDR3. Reads were removed for weak V/J assignments (E-value above 1e-6), missing CDR3, stop codons, out-of-frame junctions, or ambiguous translated residues. A V3J clonotype was defined by an identical inferred V gene, J gene, and CDR3 amino acid sequence. Percentage overlap between repertoires was calculated by dividing the number of shared unique clonotypes by the size of the smaller repertoire. RTK rarefaction, the Chao1 estimator, and Recon v2.1 estimates of unobserved clonotypes were used to assess repertoire richness. Generation probabilities for all TCRbeta clonotypes obtained by the gDNA method from a handful of donors were computed using OLGA. This immuneACCESS table, as held by TCRdb, lists in-frame sequences with V and J called but not all clones. Of the missing ones, under half trace to an unresolved V gene in checked studies; the others have no known cause. From that table come the V and J calls and clone size; the DNA was used to work out D and trimming. This sample gives approximately 2.1 million clones in total; over 85% of them show up just once. In total, the top ten clones hold under 0.45% of the sample.

The donors were healthy, HIV-negative adults who had no recently reported acute infections or vaccinations. All donors were Caucasian adults living in Nashville, Tennessee, USA. CD4+ T cells were enriched through magnetic negative selection, after which naive cells were positively selected on CD45RA and the remaining negative fraction served as the memory subset. Blood was collected by leukapheresis, and PBMCs were isolated by Ficoll-Histopaque density gradient centrifugation and then cryopreserved in liquid nitrogen vapor phase. Analytical flow cytometry was used to check the purity and quantity of each magnetically sorted T cell population. From each sorted fraction, genomic DNA was isolated and quantified by UV absorbance on a Nanodrop 2000c. As concerns this clone: It has no known antigen specificity. Base qualities are not at hand, and no much larger clone is one base apart. This sample also contains other DNA sequences that code for the same CDR3.

This clonotype originated in a man between 18 and 29 years old in good health. Some clones in this sample may be carry-over from other donors' samples. The sequenced material came from naive CD4+ T cells from PBMCs. In the paper's terms, the cell subset or site label means: CD45RA+ positively selected.

The nucleotide sequence is TGCGCCAGCAGCCAAGGCGCCGGGGATACGCAGTATTTT. The encoded protein is CASSQGAGDTQYF. The V and J genes are TRBV5-1 and TRBJ2-3, with no D gene named confidently. Including cysteine and phenylalanine, the CDR3 has 13 amino acids. Only the CDR3 part of the read is kept: 39 bases, read in frame from the first base. Trimming takes 4 bases from V and 6 bases from J, and the germline ends sit 12 bases apart. CDR1 SGHRS and CDR2 YFSETQ are derived from the germline V gene.